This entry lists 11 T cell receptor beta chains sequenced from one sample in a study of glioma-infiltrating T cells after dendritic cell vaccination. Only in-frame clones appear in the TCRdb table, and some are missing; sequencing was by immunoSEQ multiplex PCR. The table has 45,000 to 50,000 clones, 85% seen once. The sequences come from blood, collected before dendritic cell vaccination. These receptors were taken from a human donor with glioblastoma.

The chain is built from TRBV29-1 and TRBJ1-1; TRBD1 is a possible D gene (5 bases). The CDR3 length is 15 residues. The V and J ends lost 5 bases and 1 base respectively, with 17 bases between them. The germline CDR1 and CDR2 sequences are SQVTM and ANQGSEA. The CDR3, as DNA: TGCAGCGTTTCAAGTCCGGGACTGAAGAACACTGAAGCTTTCTTT. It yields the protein CSVSSPGLKNTEAFF. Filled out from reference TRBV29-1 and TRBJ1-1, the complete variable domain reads SAVISQKPSRDICQRGTSLTIQCQVDSQVTMMFWYRQQPGQSLTLIATANQGSEATYESGFVIDKFPISRPNLTFSTLTVSNMSPEDSSIYLCSVSSPGLKNTEAFFGQGTRLTVV.

The CDR3 DNA reads TGCGCCAGCAGTGCATATCAGGGGGCCAACGTCCTGACTTTC. Encoded protein: CASSAYQGANVLTF. The J gene is TRBJ2-6, the V gene TRBV10-1; D is unresolved. This CDR3 has 14 amino acids. Germline V gene data show CDR1 as WNHNN and CDR2 as SYGVQD (reference sequence). Trimming took off 4 bases at V and 4 bases at J, with 8 bases between the two ends.

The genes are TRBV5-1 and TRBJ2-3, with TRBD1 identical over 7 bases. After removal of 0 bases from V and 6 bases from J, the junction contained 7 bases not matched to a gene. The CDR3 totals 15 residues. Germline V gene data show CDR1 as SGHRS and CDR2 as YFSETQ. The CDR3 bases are TGCGCCAGCAGCTTGGGACAGGGAACTGCGGATACGCAGTATTTT. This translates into CASSLGQGTADTQYF. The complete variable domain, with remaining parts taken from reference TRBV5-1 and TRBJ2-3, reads KAGVTQTPRYLIKTRGQQVTLSCSPISGHRSVSWYQQTPGQGLQFLFEYFSETQRNKGNFPGRFSGRQFSNSRSEMNVSTLELGDSALYLCASSLGQGTADTQYFGPGTRLTVL.

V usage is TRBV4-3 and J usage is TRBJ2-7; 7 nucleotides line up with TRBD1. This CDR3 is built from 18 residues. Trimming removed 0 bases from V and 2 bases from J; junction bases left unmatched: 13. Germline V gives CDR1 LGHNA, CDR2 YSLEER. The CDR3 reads CASSQDAPPGTDPYEQYF. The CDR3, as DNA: TGCGCCAGCAGCCAAGATGCCCCCCCCGGGACAGACCCCTACGAGCAGTACTTC.

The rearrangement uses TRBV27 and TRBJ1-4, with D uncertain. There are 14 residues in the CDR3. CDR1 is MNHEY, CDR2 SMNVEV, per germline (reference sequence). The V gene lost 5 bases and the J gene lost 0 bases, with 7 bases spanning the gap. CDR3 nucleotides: TGTGCCAGCAGTGGACTCTCAACTAATGAAAAACTGTTTTTT. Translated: CASSGLSTNEKLFF.

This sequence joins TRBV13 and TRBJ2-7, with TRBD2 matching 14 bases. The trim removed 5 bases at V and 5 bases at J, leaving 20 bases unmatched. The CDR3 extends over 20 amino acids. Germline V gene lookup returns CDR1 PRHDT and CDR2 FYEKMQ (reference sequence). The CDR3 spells CASSPRLAGGPSSSIHEQYF. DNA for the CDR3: TGTGCCAGCAGCCCCCGACTAGCGGGAGGGCCAAGTTCTAGTATCCACGAGCAGTACTTC.

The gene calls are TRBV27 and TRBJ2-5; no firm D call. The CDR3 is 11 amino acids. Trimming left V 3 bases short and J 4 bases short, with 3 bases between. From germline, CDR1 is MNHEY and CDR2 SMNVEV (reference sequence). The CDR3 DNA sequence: TGTGCCAGCAGTTTTCGAGAGACCCAGTACTTC. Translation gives CASSFRETQYF.

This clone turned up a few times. CDR3 coding DNA: TGTGCCAGCAGCATGTCCTCGGGAACCGGAGATACGCAGTATTTT. This translates into CASSMSSGTGDTQYF. The chain recombines TRBV6-4 with TRBJ2-3, with D possibly TRBD2 on 5 matching bases. The CDR3 consists of 15 residues. Germline V gene sequence: CDR1 MRHNA, CDR2 SNTAGT. V lost 6 bases to trimming and J lost 5 bases, with 18 bases between them.

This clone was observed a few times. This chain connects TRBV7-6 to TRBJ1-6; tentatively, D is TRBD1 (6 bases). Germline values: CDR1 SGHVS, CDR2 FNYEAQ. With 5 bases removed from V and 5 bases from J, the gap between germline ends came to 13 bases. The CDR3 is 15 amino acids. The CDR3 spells CASSPSTGNNSPLHF. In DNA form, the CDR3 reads TGTGCCAGCAGCCCGTCGACAGGAAATAATTCACCCCTCCACTTT.

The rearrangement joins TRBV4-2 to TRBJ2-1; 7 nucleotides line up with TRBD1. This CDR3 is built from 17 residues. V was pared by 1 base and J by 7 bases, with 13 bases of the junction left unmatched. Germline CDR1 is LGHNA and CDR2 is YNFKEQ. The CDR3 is CASSQVPGGTPRNEQFF. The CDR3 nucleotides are TGTGCCAGCAGCCAAGTCCCAGGGGGTACCCCTCGGAATGAGCAGTTCTTC.

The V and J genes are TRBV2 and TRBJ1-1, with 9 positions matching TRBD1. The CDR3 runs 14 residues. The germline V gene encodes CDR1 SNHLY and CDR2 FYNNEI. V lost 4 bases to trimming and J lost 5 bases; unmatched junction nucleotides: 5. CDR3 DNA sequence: TGTGCCAGCAGTGCACAGGGGGCAGAGACTGAAGCTTTCTTT. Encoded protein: CASSAQGAETEAFF.